In its sample, the clone carrying this T cell receptor (beta chain) was seen a few times. Its antigen is as yet unknown. Bulk tumor genomic DNA, approximately 560 ng per sample, was used as template. During surgery, several far-apart biopsies were obtained from every primary tumor. Curative operations were performed on patients who had untreated, newly diagnosed non-small cell lung cancer. Donors were newly diagnosed non-small cell lung cancer patients having surgery with curative intent. Germline V gene lookup returns CDR1 SGDLS and CDR2 YYNGEE. With V trimmed by 0 bases and J by 3 bases, 5 bases remained unmatched. The CDR3 contains 16 residues. The source of the sample is a study of immune heterogeneity within non-small cell lung tumors. In a multiplex PCR, 32 V and 13 J primers amplified TCR beta CDR3. TCRdb itself ran the multiplex PCR reads through MiXCR, one entry per CDR3 protein. The sample holds about 2,000 distinct CDR3 sequences, approximately 25% seen once.

Broader study findings: Significant yet moderate, the positive correlation between local T-cell clonality and local tumor mutational burden reached an R of around 0.35. Recurrence of the same dominant CDR3 beta clonotypes was seen across tumor sites within a patient, and site-unique high-frequency clones were present alongside them.

Sequencing input: lung tumor tissue. V usage is TRBV9 and J usage is TRBJ2-3; 9 bases match TRBD2. The TCR comes from a man between 60 and 70 years old with non-small cell lung cancer. The DNA for the CDR3 is TGTGCCAGCAGCGTAGTGGCTAGCGGGATGACAGATACGCAGTATTTT. Its translation: CASSVVASGMTDTQYF.